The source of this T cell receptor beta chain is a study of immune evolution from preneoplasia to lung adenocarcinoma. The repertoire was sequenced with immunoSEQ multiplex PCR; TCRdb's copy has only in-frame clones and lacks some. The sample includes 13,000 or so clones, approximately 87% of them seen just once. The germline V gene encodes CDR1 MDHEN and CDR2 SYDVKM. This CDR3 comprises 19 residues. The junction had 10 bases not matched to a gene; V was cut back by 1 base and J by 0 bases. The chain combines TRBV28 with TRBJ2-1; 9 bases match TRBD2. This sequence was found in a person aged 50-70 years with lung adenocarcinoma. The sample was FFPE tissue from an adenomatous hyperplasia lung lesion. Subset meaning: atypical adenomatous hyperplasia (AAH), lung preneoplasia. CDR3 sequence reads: CASSLSTVTSGLSYNEQFF. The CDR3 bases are TGTGCCAGCAGTTTATCAACGGTTACTAGCGGGCTCTCCTACAATGAGCAGTTCTTC.